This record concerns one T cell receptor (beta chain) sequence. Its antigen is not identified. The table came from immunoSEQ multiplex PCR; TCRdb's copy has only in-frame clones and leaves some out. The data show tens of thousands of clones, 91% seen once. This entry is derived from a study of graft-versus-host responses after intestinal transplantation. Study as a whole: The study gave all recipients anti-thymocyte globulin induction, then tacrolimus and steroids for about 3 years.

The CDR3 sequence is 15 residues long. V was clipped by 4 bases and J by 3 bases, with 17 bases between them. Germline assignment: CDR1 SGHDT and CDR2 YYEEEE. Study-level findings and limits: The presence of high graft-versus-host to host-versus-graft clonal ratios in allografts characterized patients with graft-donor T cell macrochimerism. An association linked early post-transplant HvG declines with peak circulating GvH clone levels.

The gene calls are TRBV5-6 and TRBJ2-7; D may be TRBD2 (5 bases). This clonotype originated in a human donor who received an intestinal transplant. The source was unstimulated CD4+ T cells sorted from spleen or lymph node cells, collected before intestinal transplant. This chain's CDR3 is CASSLSSLAGYEQYF. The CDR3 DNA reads TGTGCCAGCAGCCTGTCGTCGCTAGCAGGCTACGAGCAGTACTTC.